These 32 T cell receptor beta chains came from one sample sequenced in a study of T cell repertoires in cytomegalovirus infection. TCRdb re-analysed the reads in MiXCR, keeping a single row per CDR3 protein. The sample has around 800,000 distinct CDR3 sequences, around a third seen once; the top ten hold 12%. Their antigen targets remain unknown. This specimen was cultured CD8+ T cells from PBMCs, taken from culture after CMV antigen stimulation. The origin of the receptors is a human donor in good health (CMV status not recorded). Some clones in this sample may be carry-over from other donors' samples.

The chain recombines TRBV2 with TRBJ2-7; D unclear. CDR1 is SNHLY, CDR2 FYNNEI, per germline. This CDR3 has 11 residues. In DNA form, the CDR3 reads TGTGCCAACAGTGCTTCCTACGAACAGTACGTC. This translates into CANSASYEQYV.

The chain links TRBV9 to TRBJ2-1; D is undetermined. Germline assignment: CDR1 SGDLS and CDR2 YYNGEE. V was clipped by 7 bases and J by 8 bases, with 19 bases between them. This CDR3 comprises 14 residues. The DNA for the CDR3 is TGTGCCAGCTCCTTTCGGAACGGCGATCATGAGCAGTTCTTC. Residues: CASSFRNGDHEQFF.

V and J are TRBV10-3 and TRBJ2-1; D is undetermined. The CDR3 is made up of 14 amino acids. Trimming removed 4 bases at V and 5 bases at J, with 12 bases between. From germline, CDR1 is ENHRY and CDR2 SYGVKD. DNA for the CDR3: TGTGCCATCAGTGTCACGTATAGGGACAATGAGCAGTTCTTC. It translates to CAISVTYRDNEQFF.

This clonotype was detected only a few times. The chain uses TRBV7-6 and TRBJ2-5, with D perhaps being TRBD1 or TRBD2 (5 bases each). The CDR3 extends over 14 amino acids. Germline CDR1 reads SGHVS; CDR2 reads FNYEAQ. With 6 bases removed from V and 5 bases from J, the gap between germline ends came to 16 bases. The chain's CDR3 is CASSFRDPPETQYF. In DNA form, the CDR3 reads TGTGCCAGCAGTTTCCGGGACCCGCCGGAGACCCAGTACTTC.

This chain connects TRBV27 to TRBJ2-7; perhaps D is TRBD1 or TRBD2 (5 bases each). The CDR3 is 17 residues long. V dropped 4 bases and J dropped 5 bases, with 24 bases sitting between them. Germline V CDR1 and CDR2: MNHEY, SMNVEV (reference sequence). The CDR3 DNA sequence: TGTGCCAGCAGTTACCCTTGTTTGGGGGATCCTCCCAACGAGCAGTACGTC. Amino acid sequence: CASSYPCLGDPPNEQYV.

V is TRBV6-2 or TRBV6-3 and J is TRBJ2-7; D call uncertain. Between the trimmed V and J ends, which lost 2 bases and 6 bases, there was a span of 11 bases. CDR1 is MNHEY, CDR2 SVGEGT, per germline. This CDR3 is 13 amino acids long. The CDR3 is CASSYQGFGEQYV. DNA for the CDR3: TGTGCCAGCAGTTACCAAGGTTTTGGCGAGCAGTACGTC.

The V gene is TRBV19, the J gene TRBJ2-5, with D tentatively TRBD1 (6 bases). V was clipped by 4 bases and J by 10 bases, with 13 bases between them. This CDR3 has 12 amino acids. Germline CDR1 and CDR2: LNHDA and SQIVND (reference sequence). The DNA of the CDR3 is TGTGCCAGTAGTACCCCCCCAGGGGACCAGTACTTC. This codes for CASSTPPGDQYF.

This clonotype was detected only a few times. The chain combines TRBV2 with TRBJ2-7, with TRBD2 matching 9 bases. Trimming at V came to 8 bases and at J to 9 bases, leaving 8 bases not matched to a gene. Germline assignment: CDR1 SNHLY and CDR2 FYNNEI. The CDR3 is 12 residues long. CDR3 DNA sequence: TGTGCCAGCGTGGTCCTAGCGGGGCTGCAGTACTTC. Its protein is CASVVLAGLQYF.

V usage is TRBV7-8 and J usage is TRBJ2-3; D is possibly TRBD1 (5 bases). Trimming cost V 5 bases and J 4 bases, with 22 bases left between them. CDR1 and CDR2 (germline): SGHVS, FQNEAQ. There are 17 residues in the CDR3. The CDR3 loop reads CASSRSPSRELADTQYF. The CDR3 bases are TGTGCCAGCAGCCGCAGCCCGAGCAGGGAATTGGCAGATACGCAGTATTTT.

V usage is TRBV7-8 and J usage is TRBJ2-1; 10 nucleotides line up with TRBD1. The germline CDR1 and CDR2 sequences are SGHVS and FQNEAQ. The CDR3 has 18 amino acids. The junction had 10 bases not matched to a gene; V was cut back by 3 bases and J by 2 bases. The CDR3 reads CASSFAAGDRGTYNEQFF. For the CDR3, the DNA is TGTGCCAGCAGCTTCGCCGCCGGGGACAGGGGTACCTACAATGAGCAGTTCTTC. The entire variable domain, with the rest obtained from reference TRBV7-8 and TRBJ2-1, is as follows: GAGVSQSPRYKVAKRGQDVALRCDPISGHVSLFWYQQALGQGPEFLTYFQNEAQLDKSGLPSDRFFAERPEGSVSTLKIQRTQQEDSAVYLCASSFAAGDRGTYNEQFFGPGTRLTVL.

The CDR3 DNA sequence: TGTGCCAGCAGTTACTCGTTGGGTGGAGAGACCCAGTACTTC. Translation gives CASSYSLGGETQYF. The V gene is TRBV6-2 or TRBV6-3, the J gene TRBJ2-5; D unresolved. Germline V gene data show CDR1 as MNHEY and CDR2 as SVGEGT. V dropped 0 bases and J dropped 4 bases, with 9 bases sitting between them. The CDR3 covers 14 residues.

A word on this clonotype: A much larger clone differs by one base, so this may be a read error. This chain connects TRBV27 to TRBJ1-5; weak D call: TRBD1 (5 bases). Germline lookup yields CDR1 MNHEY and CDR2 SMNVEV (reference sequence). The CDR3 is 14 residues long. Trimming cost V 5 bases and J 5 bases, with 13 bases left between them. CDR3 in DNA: TGTGCCAGCAGTGCAGGGTACTCATATCAGCCCCAGCATTTT. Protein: CASSAGYSYQPQHF.

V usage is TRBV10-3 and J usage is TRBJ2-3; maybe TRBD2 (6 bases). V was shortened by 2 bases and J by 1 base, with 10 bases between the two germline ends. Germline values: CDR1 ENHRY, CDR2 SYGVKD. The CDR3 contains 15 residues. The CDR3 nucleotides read TGTGCCATCAGTGAGGAGGCTAGCGGCACAGATACGCAGTATTTT. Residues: CAISEEASGTDTQYF.

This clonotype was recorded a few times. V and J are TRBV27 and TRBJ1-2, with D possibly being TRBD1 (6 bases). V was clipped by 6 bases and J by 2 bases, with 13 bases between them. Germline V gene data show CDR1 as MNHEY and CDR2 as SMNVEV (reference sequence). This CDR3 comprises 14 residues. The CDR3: CASSKQGENYGYTF. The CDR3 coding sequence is TGTGCCAGCAGCAAACAGGGTGAAAACTATGGCTACACCTTC.

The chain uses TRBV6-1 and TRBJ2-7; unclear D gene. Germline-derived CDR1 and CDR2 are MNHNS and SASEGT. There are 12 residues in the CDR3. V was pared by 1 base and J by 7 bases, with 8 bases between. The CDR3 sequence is CASSEVNREQYF. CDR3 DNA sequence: TGTGCCAGCAGTGAAGTAAACCGAGAGCAGTACTTC.

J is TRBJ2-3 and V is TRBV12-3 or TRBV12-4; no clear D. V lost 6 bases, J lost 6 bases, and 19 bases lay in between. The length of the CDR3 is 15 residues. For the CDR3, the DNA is TGTGCCAGCAGCCCCCCCGAGTTTACCCCGGATACGCAGTATTTT. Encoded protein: CASSPPEFTPDTQYF.

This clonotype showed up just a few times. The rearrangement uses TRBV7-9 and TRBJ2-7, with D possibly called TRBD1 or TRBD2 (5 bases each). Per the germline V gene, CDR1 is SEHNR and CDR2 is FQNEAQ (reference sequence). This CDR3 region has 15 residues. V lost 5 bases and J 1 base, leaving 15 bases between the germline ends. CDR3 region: CASSARDETSYEQYF. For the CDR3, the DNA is TGTGCCAGCAGCGCCCGGGACGAGACTTCCTACGAGCAGTACTTC.

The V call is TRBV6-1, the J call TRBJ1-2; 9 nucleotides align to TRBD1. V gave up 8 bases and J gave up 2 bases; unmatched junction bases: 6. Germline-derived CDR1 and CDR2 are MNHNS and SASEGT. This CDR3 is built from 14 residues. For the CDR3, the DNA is TGTGCCAGCCGCCGGACAGGGGAAAACTATGGCTACACCTTC. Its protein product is CASRRTGENYGYTF.

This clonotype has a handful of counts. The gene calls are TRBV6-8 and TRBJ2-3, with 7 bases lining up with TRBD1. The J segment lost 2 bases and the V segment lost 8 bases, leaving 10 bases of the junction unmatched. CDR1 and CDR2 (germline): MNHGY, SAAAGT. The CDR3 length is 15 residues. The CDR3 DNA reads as TGTGCCAGCGGTCGACAGGGATCGATCACAGATACGCAGTATTTT. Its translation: CASGRQGSITDTQYF.

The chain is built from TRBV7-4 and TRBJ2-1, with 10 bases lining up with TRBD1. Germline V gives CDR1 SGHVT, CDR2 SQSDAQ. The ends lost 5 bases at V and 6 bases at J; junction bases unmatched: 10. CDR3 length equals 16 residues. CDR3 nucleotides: TGTGCCAGCAGCCCCGGGACAGGGGAGTGGTTCAATGAGCAGTTCTTC. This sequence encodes CASSPGTGEWFNEQFF.

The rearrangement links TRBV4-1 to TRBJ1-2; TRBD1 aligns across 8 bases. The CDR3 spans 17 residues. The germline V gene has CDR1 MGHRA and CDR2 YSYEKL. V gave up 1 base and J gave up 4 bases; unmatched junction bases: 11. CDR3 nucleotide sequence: TGCGCCAGCAGCCAAGGCGAAGGAGGGACAGGACTCTATGGCTACACCTTC. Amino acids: CASSQGEGGTGLYGYTF.

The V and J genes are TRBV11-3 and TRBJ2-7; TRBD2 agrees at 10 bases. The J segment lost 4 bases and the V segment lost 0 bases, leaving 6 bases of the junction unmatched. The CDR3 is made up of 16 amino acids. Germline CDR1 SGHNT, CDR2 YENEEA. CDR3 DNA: TGTGCCAGCAGCTTAGAGGAGCGGGGGGGCCTTTACGAGCAGTACTTC. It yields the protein CASSLEERGGLYEQYF.

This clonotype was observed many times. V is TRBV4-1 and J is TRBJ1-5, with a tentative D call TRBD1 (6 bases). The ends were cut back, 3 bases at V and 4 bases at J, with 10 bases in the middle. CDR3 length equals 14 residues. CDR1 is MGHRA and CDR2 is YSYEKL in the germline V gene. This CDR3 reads CASSQTGRNQPQHF. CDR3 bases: TGCGCCAGCAGCCAGACAGGTAGAAATCAGCCCCAGCATTTT.

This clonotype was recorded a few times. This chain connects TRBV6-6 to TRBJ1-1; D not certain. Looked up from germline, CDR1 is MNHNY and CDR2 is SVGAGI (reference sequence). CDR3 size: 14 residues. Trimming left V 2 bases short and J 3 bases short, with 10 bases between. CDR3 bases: TGTGCCAGCAGTTACAAGGTTGCGGACACTGAAGCTTTCTTT. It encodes CASSYKVADTEAFF.

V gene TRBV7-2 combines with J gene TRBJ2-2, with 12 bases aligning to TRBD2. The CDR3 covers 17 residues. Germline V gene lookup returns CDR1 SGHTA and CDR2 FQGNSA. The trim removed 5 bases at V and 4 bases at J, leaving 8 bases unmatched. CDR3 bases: TGTGCCAGCAGCCCTTCTAGCGGGGGGGCCCTCACCGGGGAGCTGTTTTTT. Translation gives CASSPSSGGALTGELFF.

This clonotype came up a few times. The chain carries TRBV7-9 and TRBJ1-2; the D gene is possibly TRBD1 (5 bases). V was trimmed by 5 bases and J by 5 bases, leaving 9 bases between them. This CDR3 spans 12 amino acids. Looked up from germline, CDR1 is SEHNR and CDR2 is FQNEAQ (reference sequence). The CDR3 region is CASSMKGYGYTF. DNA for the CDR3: TGTGCCAGCAGCATGAAGGGGTATGGCTACACCTTC. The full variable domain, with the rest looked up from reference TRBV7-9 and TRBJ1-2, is DTGVSQNPRHKITKRGQNVTFRCDPISEHNRLYWYRQTLGQGPEFLTYFQNEAQLEKSRLLSDRFSAERPKGSFSTLEIQRTEQGDSAMYLCASSMKGYGYTFGSGTRLTVV.

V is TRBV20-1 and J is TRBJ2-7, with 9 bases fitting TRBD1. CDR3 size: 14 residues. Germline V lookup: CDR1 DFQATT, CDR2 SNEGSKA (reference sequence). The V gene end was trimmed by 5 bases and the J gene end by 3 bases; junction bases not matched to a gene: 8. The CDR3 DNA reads TGCAGTGCTGCAGGGACAGGGAGGTTCTACGAGCAGTACTTC. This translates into CSAAGTGRFYEQYF.

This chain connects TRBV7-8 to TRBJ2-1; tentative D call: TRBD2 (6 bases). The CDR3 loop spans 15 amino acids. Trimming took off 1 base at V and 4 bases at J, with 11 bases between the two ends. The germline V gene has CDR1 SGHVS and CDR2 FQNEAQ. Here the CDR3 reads CASSLVGRGYNEQFF. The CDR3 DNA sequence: TGTGCCAGCAGCTTAGTAGGACGGGGGTACAATGAGCAGTTCTTC.

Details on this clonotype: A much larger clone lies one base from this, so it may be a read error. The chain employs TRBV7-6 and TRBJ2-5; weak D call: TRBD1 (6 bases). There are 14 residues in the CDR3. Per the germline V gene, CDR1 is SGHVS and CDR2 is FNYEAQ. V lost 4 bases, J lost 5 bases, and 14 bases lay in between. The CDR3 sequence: CASSSPGQMETQYF. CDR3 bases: TGTGCCAGCAGCTCTCCGGGACAAATGGAGACCCAGTACTTC. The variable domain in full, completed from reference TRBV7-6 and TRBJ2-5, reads GAGVSQSPRYKVTKRGQDVALRCDPISGHVSLYWYRQALGQGPEFLTYFNYEAQQDKSGLPNDRFSAERPEGSISTLTIQRTEQRDSAMYRCASSSPGQMETQYFGPGTRLLVL.

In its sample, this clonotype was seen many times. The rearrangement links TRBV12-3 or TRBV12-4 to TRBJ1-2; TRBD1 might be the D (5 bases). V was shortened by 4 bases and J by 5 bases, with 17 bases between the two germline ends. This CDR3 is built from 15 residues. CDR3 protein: CASSYGRAEIYGYTF. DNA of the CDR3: TGTGCCAGCAGTTACGGCAGGGCAGAAATATATGGCTACACCTTC.

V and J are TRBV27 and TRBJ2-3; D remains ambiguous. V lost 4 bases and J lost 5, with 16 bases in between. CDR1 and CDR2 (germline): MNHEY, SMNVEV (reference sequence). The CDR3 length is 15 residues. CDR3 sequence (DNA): TGTGCCAGCAGTTATGGCCAGCTATACGGAGATACGCAGTATTTT. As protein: CASSYGQLYGDTQYF.

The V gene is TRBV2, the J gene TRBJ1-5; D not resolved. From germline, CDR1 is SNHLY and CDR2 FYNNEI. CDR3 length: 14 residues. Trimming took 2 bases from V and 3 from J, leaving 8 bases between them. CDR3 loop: CASSEFAYNQPQHF. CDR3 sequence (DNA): TGTGCCAGCAGTGAATTCGCCTACAATCAGCCCCAGCATTTT.